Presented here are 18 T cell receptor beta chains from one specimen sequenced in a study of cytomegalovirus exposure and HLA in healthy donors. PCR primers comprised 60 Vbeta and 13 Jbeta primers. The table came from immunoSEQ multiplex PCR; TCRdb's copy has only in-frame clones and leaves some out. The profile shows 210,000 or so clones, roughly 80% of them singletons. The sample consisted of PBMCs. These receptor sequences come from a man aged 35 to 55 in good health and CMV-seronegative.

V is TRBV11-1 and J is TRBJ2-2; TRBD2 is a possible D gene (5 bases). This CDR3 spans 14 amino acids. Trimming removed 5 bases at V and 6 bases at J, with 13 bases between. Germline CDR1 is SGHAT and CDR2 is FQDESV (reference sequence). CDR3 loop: CASSPLGAAGELFF. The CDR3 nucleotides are TGTGCCAGCAGCCCTCTAGGAGCGGCCGGGGAGCTGTTTTTT.

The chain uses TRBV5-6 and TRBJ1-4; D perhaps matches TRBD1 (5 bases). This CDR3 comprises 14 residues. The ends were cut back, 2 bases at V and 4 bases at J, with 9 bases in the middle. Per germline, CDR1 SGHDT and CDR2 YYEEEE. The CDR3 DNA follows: TGTGCCAGCAGCTTTAAGGGGCTTAATGAAAAACTGTTTTTT. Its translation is CASSFKGLNEKLFF.

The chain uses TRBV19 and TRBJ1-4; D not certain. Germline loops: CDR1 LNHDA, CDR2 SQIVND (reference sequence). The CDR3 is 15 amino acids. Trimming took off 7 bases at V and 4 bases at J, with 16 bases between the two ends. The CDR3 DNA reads TGTGCCAGTACAAACCCCACAAACTATAATGAAAAACTGTTTTTT. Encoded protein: CASTNPTNYNEKLFF.

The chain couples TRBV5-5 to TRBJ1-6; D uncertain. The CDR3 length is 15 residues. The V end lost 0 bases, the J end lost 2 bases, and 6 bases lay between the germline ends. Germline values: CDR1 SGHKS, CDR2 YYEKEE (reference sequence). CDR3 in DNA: TGTGCCAGCAGCTTGGATATCCCCTATAATTCACCCCTCCACTTT. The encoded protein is CASSLDIPYNSPLHF.

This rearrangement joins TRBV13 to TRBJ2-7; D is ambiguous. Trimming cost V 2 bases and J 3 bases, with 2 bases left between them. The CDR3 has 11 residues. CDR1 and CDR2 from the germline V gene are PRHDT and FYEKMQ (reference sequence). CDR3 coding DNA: TGTGCCAGCAGCTTATACTACGAGCAGTACTTC. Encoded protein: CASSLYYEQYF.

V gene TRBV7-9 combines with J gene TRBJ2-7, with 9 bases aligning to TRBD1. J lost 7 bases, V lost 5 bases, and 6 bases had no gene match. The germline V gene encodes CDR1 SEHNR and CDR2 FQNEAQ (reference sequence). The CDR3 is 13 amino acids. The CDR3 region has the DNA TGTGCCAGCAGCCGGGACAGGGCAGGAGAGCAGTACTTC. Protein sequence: CASSRDRAGEQYF.

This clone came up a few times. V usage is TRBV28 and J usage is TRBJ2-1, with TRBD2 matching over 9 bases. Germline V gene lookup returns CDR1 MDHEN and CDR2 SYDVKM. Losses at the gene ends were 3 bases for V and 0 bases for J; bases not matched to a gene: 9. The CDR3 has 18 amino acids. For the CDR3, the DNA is TGTGCCAGCAGTTTTACCCTCCTAGCGGGAAGCTCCTACAATGAGCAGTTCTTC. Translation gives CASSFTLLAGSSYNEQFF.

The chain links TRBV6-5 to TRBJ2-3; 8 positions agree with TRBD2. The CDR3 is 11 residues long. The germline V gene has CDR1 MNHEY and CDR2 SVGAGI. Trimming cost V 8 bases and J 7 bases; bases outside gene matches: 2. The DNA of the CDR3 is TGTGCCAGCGGCGGGGGGTATACGCAGTATTTT. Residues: CASGGGYTQYF.

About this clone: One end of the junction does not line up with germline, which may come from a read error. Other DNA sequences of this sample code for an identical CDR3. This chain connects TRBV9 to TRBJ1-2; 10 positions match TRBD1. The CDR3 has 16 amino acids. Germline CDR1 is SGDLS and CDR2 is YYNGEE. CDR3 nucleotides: TGTGCCAGTAGCGCCCCCCGGGACAGGGGCTCCTATGGCTACACCTTC. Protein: CASSAPRDRGSYGYTF.

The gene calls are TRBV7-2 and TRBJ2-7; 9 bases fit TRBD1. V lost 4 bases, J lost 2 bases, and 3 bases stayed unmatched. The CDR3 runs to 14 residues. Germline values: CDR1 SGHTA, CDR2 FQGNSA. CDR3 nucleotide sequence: TGTGCCAGCAGCTCGCGACAGGGGGCCTACGAGCAGTACTTC. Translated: CASSSRQGAYEQYF.

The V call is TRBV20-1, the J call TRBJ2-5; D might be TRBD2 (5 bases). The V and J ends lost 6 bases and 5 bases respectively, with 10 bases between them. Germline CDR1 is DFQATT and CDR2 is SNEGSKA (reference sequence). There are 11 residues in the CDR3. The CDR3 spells CSARWEETQYF. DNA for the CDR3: TGCAGTGCGAGATGGGAGGAGACCCAGTACTTC.

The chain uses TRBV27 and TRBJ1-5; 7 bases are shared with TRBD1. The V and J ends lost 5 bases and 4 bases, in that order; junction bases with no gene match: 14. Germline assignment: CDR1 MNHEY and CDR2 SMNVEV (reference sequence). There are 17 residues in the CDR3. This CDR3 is CASSPWPPTGRNQPQHF. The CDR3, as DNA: TGTGCCAGCAGTCCATGGCCCCCGACAGGGAGGAATCAGCCCCAGCATTTT.

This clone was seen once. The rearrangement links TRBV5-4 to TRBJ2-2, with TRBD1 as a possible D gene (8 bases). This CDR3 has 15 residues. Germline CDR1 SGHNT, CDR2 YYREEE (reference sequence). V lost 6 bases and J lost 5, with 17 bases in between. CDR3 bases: TGTGCCAGCAACAGGGGGGGGCAAATGACCGGGGAGCTGTTTTTT. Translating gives CASNRGGQMTGELFF.

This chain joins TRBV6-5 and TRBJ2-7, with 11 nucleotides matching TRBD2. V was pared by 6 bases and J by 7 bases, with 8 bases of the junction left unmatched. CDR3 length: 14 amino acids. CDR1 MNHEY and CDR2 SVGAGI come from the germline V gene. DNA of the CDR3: TGTGCCAGCAGCCTAGCGGGGGGAGGTCGGGAGCAGTACTTC. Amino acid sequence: CASSLAGGGREQYF.

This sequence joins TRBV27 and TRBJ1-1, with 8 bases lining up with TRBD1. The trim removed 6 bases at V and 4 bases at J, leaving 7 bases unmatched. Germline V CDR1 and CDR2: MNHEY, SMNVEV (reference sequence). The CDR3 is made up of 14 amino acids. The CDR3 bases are TGTGCCAGCAGCTCCGGACAGGGTTTCACTGAAGCTTTCTTT. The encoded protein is CASSSGQGFTEAFF.

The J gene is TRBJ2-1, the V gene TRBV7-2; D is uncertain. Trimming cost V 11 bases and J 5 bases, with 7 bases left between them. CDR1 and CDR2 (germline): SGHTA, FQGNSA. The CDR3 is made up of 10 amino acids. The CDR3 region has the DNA TGTGCCGTCCGGGACAATGAGCAGTTCTTC. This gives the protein CAVRDNEQFF.

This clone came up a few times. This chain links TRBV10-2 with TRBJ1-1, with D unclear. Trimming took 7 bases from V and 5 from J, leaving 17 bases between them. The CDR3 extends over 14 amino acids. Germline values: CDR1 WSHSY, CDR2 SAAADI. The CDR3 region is CASTLRAGGTEAFF. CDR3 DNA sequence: TGCGCCAGCACTCTGAGGGCAGGAGGGACTGAAGCTTTCTTT.

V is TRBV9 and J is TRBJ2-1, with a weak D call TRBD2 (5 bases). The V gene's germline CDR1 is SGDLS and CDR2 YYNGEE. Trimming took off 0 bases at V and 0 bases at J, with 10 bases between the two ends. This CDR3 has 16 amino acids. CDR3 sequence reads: CASSVESGSSYNEQFF. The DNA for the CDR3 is TGTGCCAGCAGCGTAGAGTCGGGAAGCTCCTACAATGAGCAGTTCTTC.